The 27 T cell receptor beta chains below come from one sample, sequenced in a study of blood T cell repertoires in COVID-19. This table comes from immunoSEQ multiplex PCR, and its TCRdb copy is limited to in-frame clones, with some not included. Counted here are fewer than 350,000 clones, approximately 90% occurring once; the ten biggest clones make up 6% to 7%. Material: peripheral blood. The origin of the receptors is a young woman with COVID-19, enrolled during active disease.

J is TRBJ1-2 and V is TRBV19, with D unclear. V shed 0 bases and J shed 4 bases, with 9 bases lying between them. Looked up from germline, CDR1 is LNHDA and CDR2 is SQIVND (reference sequence). The CDR3 is 14 amino acids. CDR3 nucleotides: TGTGCCAGTAGTATAGATCTTAGTGGCTATGGCTACACCTTC. This gives the protein CASSIDLSGYGYTF. The complete variable domain, with remaining parts taken from reference TRBV19 and TRBJ1-2, reads DGGITQSPKYLFRKEGQNVTLSCEQNLNHDAMYWYRQDPGQGLRLIYYSQIVNDFQKGDIAEGYSVSREKKESFPLTVTSAQKNPTAFYLCASSIDLSGYGYTFGSGTRLTVV.

This clone came up once. This chain uses TRBV7-9 with TRBJ1-2; D possibly corresponds to TRBD1 (6 bases). With 3 bases removed from V and 4 bases from J, the gap between germline ends came to 12 bases. From germline, CDR1 is SEHNR and CDR2 FQNEAQ (reference sequence). This CDR3 is built from 14 residues. As DNA, the CDR3 is TGTGCCAGCAGCTTTGGGGGCGGTGGCTATGGCTACACCTTC. The encoded protein is CASSFGGGGYGYTF.

This clone was seen a few times. This chain links TRBV4-1 with TRBJ2-1; 8 bases match TRBD2. The CDR3 runs 17 residues. CDR1 is MGHRA, CDR2 YSYEKL, per germline. The V and J ends lost 0 bases and 10 bases, in that order; junction bases with no gene match: 14. The CDR3 coding sequence is TGCGCCAGCAGCCAAGATCGTACAGCGGGAGTGACCCTCGAGCAGTTCTTC. It encodes CASSQDRTAGVTLEQFF.

The rearrangement uses TRBV19 and TRBJ2-1, with D perhaps being TRBD1 or TRBD2 (9 bases each). CDR1 is LNHDA and CDR2 is SQIVND in the germline V gene (reference sequence). Trimming cost V 4 bases and J 3 bases, with 22 bases left between them. This CDR3 comprises 18 residues. CDR3 loop: CASSKGQGRLADYNEQFF. The CDR3 nucleotides are TGTGCCAGTAGTAAGGGACAGGGTCGACTAGCGGACTACAATGAGCAGTTCTTC.

J is TRBJ1-5 and V is TRBV20-1; TRBD1 matches 8 bases. The J segment lost 6 bases and the V segment lost 3 bases, leaving 7 bases of the junction unmatched. The length of the CDR3 is 14 residues. Germline V lookup: CDR1 DFQATT, CDR2 SNEGSKA (reference sequence). CDR3 sequence: CSASGQGAGQPQHF. DNA for the CDR3: TGCAGTGCTAGTGGTCAGGGGGCCGGTCAGCCCCAGCATTTT.

This clone was counted once. The chain combines TRBV28 with TRBJ2-1; no definite D call. With 5 bases removed from V and 8 bases from J, the gap between germline ends came to 10 bases. Germline-derived CDR1 and CDR2 are MDHEN and SYDVKM. This CDR3 has 12 amino acids. The CDR3 protein is CASSPPADEQFF. CDR3 bases: TGTGCCAGCAGTCCCCCGGCGGATGAGCAGTTCTTC.

This clone was seen once. V is TRBV7-2 and J is TRBJ2-2, with 7 positions matching TRBD1. Germline values: CDR1 SGHTA, CDR2 FQGNSA. Trimming took 2 bases from V and 5 from J; bases not matched to a gene: 14. The CDR3 has 18 residues. CDR3 DNA: TGTGCCAGCAGCTTATTGCCCTCCGGGACAGATTTTACCGGGGAGCTGTTTTTT. It encodes CASSLLPSGTDFTGELFF.

V usage is TRBV7-2 and J usage is TRBJ2-7; the match to TRBD1 covers 9 bases. The CDR3 extends over 14 amino acids. V dropped 2 bases and J dropped 4; count of bases not matched to a gene: 3. Germline-derived CDR1 and CDR2 are SGHTA and FQGNSA. The CDR3 is CASSLRGQGYEQYF. In DNA, the CDR3 is TGTGCCAGCAGCTTAAGGGGACAGGGTTACGAGCAGTACTTC.

The rearrangement uses TRBV9 and TRBJ2-2; D is unclear. This CDR3 region has 13 residues. With 3 bases removed from V and 7 bases from J, the gap between germline ends came to 10 bases. Germline lookup yields CDR1 SGDLS and CDR2 YYNGEE. The CDR3 DNA reads as TGTGCCAGCAGCGAAGTACTCGGCGGGGAGCTGTTTTTT. Translating gives CASSEVLGGELFF.

The rearrangement links TRBV7-2 to TRBJ2-1; D possibly corresponds to TRBD2 (6 bases). Per germline, CDR1 SGHTA and CDR2 FQGNSA. V lost 4 bases to trimming and J lost 13 bases, with 26 bases between them. The CDR3 is made up of 16 amino acids. CDR3 in DNA: TGTGCCAGCAGCTCCAACCGGGACGGGAGCCTTAACGAACAGTTCTTC. It specifies CASSSNRDGSLNEQFF.

The CDR3 is CASGGRGTGNTIYF. The CDR3 DNA reads TGTGCCAGCGGAGGTCGGGGAACTGGAAACACCATATATTTT. This chain uses TRBV28 with TRBJ1-3, with no clear D. CDR1 and CDR2 (germline): MDHEN, SYDVKM. Deletions cut 8 bases from V and 2 bases from J, with 13 bases between. There are 14 residues in the CDR3.

A few counts support this clone. This chain joins TRBV6-5 and TRBJ1-5; no clear D gene. This CDR3 is built from 15 residues. The germline gives CDR1 MNHEY, CDR2 SVGAGI. V gave up 6 bases and J gave up 0 bases, with 12 bases separating them. The CDR3 DNA sequence: TGTGCCAGCAGGCCTAACAGTTATAGCAATCAGCCCCAGCATTTT. Amino acids: CASRPNSYSNQPQHF.

This chain connects TRBV5-5 to TRBJ1-6, with unresolved D. This CDR3 has 14 residues. Trimming removed 6 bases from V and 5 bases from J, with 12 bases in between. Looked up from germline, CDR1 is SGHKS and CDR2 is YYEKEE (reference sequence). The chain's CDR3 is CASTRAGDNSPLHF. CDR3 nucleotides: TGTGCCAGCACCCGGGCGGGAGATAATTCACCCCTCCACTTT.

The chain is built from TRBV9 and TRBJ2-1; 10 bases are shared with TRBD2. V trimming: 0 bases; J trimming: 8 bases; junction bases outside the gene matches: 8. Per the germline V gene, CDR1 is SGDLS and CDR2 is YYNGEE. CDR3 size: 16 residues. The chain's CDR3 is CASSVGLAGEGDEQFF. CDR3 DNA: TGTGCCAGCAGCGTAGGGCTAGCGGGAGAGGGGGATGAGCAGTTCTTC.

DNA of the CDR3: TGTGCCACGGTCCCGGGACAGGGTTACGAGCAGTACTTC. Residues: CATVPGQGYEQYF. This chain links TRBV25-1 with TRBJ2-7, with 9 bases matching TRBD1. Germline assignment: CDR1 MGHDK and CDR2 SYGVNS. V lost 10 bases, J lost 4 bases, and 8 bases stayed unmatched. This CDR3 region has 13 residues.

The chain has TRBV30 and TRBJ1-4, with D possibly matching TRBD1 (5 bases). V shed 5 bases and J shed 7 bases, with 17 bases lying between them. The CDR3 has 14 residues. Per germline, CDR1 GTSNPN and CDR2 SVGIG (reference sequence). CDR3 nucleotides: TGTGCCTGGGGCGACGGGGGTCTGGGTGAAAAACTGTTTTTT. Encoded protein: CAWGDGGLGEKLFF.

This chain uses TRBV21-1 with TRBJ1-4; the table gives TRBD1 as D, unverified against the DNA. TRBV21-1 is flagged as a pseudogene. This CDR3 is built from 14 residues. The DNA of the CDR3 is TGTGCCAGCAGCAAGGGGCCGGAAAATGAAAAACTGTTTTTT. The encoded protein is CASSKGPENEKLFF.

This clone has just one count. The rearrangement joins TRBV7-6 to TRBJ2-3; 9 bases are a match to TRBD2. The CDR3 is 15 residues long. Losses at the gene ends were 2 bases for V and 2 bases for J; bases not matched to a gene: 2. From germline, CDR1 is SGHVS and CDR2 FNYEAQ. CDR3 sequence reads: CASSLTSGYTDTQYF. The CDR3 DNA sequence: TGTGCCAGCAGCTTAACTAGCGGGTACACAGATACGCAGTATTTT. The full variable domain, rest sourced from reference TRBV7-6 and TRBJ2-3, is GAGVSQSPRYKVTKRGQDVALRCDPISGHVSLYWYRQALGQGPEFLTYFNYEAQQDKSGLPNDRFSAERPEGSISTLTIQRTEQRDSAMYRCASSLTSGYTDTQYFGPGTRLTVL.

The rearrangement uses TRBV19 and TRBJ1-5, with D unclear. This CDR3 is built from 12 residues. Trimming took 5 bases from V and 8 from J, leaving 10 bases between them. In germline, CDR1 is LNHDA, CDR2 SQIVND (reference sequence). DNA of the CDR3: TGTGCCAGTAGTTGGGGAGGTGAGCCCCAGCATTTT. This encodes CASSWGGEPQHF. Full variable domain (missing parts from reference TRBV19 and TRBJ1-5): DGGITQSPKYLFRKEGQNVTLSCEQNLNHDAMYWYRQDPGQGLRLIYYSQIVNDFQKGDIAEGYSVSREKKESFPLTVTSAQKNPTAFYLCASSWGGEPQHFGDGTRLSIL.

The chain couples TRBV9 to TRBJ2-3, with TRBD1 as a possible D gene (6 bases). The CDR3 spans 15 residues. With 4 bases removed from V and 1 base from J, the gap between germline ends came to 13 bases. The germline V gene has CDR1 SGDLS and CDR2 YYNGEE. DNA of the CDR3: TGTGCCAGCAGCTTCCGGGACACGGGCACAGATACGCAGTATTTT. This translates into CASSFRDTGTDTQYF. The variable domain in full, completed from reference TRBV9 and TRBJ2-3, reads DSGVTQTPKHLITATGQRVTLRCSPRSGDLSVYWYQQSLDQGLQFLIQYYNGEERAKGNILERFSAQQFPDLHSELNLSSLELGDSALYFCASSFRDTGTDTQYFGPGTRLTVL.

The rearrangement uses TRBV7-2 and TRBJ2-3; 11 bases fit TRBD2. The CDR3 loop spans 15 amino acids. Germline loops: CDR1 SGHTA, CDR2 FQGNSA. V dropped 3 bases and J dropped 4; count of bases not matched to a gene: 3. In nucleotides, the CDR3 is TGTGCCAGCAGCTTGGCGGGACTAGCGGCAGATACGCAGTATTTT. Its translation: CASSLAGLAADTQYF.

This clone has a single count. The same CDR3 also results from other DNA sequences found in this sample. The chain employs TRBV7-2 and TRBJ2-1, with D perhaps matching TRBD2 (5 bases). Germline CDR1 reads SGHTA; CDR2 reads FQGNSA. Trimming removed 0 bases at V and 2 bases at J, with 8 bases between. This CDR3 region has 15 residues. Here the CDR3 DNA reads TGTGCCAGCAGCTTAGCGTACGGGGCCTACAATGAGCAGTTCTTC. Amino acids: CASSLAYGAYNEQFF.

The chain uses TRBV5-6 and TRBJ2-7, with TRBD2 identical over 9 bases. This CDR3 spans 15 amino acids. From germline, CDR1 is SGHDT and CDR2 YYEEEE. V dropped 4 bases and J dropped 2; count of bases not matched to a gene: 7. In DNA form, the CDR3 reads TGTGCCAGCAGCGCGGGAGGGAACAGTGCCTACGAGCAGTACTTC. Its protein product is CASSAGGNSAYEQYF.

The chain links TRBV11-2 to TRBJ2-1; 9 positions match TRBD2. The germline CDR1 and CDR2 sequences are SGHAT and FQNNGV. The junction had 6 bases not matched to a gene; V was cut back by 8 bases and J by 4 bases. There are 14 residues in the CDR3. The CDR3: CASRGAGGYNEQFF. The CDR3 nucleotides are TGTGCCAGCCGAGGCGCGGGAGGGTACAATGAGCAGTTCTTC.

The count of this clone is one. This chain uses TRBV19 with TRBJ2-2; possibly TRBD1 for D (5 bases). The CDR3 spans 12 residues. Germline CDR1 LNHDA, CDR2 SQIVND (reference sequence). V was cut by 11 bases and J by 4 bases, with 11 bases left in between. For the CDR3, the DNA is TGTGCCGGGTCAGGGTTCACCGGGGAGCTGTTTTTT. Residues: CAGSGFTGELFF. Drawing the rest from reference TRBV19 and TRBJ2-2, the complete variable domain is DGGITQSPKYLFRKEGQNVTLSCEQNLNHDAMYWYRQDPGQGLRLIYYSQIVNDFQKGDIAEGYSVSREKKESFPLTVTSAQKNPTAFYLCAGSGFTGELFFGEGSRLTVL.

J is TRBJ2-7 and V is TRBV10-3; a weak D match, TRBD2 (6 bases). This CDR3 region has 15 residues. CDR1 ENHRY and CDR2 SYGVKD come from the germline V gene. V shed 6 bases and J shed 5 bases, with 20 bases lying between them. The CDR3 DNA reads as TGTGCCATCAGGAAAAAGGGGACGGGGGTCGACGAGCAGTACTTC. As protein: CAIRKKGTGVDEQYF.

V is TRBV5-1 and J is TRBJ1-5, with 7 bases that match TRBD1. Germline V gene data show CDR1 as SGHRS and CDR2 as YFSETQ. After removal of 4 bases from V and 5 bases from J, the junction contained 6 bases not matched to a gene. The CDR3 loop spans 14 amino acids. DNA for the CDR3: TGCGCCAGCAGCCTCGGACAGGAGGATCAGCCCCAGCATTTT. Translating gives CASSLGQEDQPQHF.